The next 2 T cell receptor beta chains were all read from a single sample in a study of blood T cell repertoires in COVID-19. The table came from immunoSEQ multiplex PCR; TCRdb's copy has only in-frame clones and leaves some out. This sample has some 490,000 clones, with approximately 85% found just once. The sample consisted of peripheral blood. These receptors originate from a human donor in a cohort sampled during active COVID-19.

The chain is built from TRBV3-1 (or the pseudogene TRBV3-2) and TRBJ2-3, with unresolved D. This CDR3 contains 13 residues. Germline V gives CDR1 LGHDT, CDR2 YNNKEL (reference sequence). Trimming cost V 1 base and J 3 bases, with 5 bases left between them. The CDR3 sequence: CASSQGATDTQYF. CDR3 nucleotide sequence: TGTGCCAGCAGCCAAGGGGCAACAGATACGCAGTATTTT.

The V gene is TRBV24-1, the J gene TRBJ2-3, with 8 bases that match TRBD1. CDR1 KGHDR and CDR2 SFDVKD come from the germline V gene. The CDR3 runs 17 residues. With V trimmed by 1 base and J by 0 bases, 5 bases remained unmatched. CDR3 sequence: CATSDFQGAPSTDTQYF. Here the CDR3 DNA reads TGTGCCACCAGTGATTTCCAGGGGGCGCCTAGCACAGATACGCAGTATTTT.